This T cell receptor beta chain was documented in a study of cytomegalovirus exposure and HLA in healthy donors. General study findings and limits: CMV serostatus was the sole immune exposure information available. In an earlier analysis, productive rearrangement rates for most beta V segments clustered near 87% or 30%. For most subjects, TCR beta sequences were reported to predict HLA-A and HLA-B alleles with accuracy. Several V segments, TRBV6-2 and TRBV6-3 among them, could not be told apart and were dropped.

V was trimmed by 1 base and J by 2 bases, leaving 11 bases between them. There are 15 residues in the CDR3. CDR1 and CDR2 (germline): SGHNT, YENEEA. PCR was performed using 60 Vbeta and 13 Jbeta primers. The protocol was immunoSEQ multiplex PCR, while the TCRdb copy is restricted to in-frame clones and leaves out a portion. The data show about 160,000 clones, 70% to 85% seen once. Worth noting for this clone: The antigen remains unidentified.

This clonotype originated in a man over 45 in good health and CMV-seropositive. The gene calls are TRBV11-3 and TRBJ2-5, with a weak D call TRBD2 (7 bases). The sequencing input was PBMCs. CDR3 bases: TGTGCCAGCAGCTTAGTCAAGGGGGGGCAAGAGACCCAGTACTTC. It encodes CASSLVKGGQETQYF.